The rows below give T cell receptor beta chains drawn from one sample of a study of breast tumors, draining lymph nodes, adjacent tissues. TCRdb independently ran MiXCR on the multiplex PCR reads; one entry per CDR3 protein. This sample has some 200,000 distinct CDR3 sequences, with roughly 31% found just once. Sample: axillary lymph node tissue. The receptors here all came from a female donor with breast cancer. Some clones in this sample may be carry-over from other donors' samples. The CDR3 runs from the conserved cysteine through the conserved F or W. The order of the fields is V gene, J gene, CDR3 protein.

V gene: TRBV5-1
J gene: TRBJ2-3
CDR3 protein: CASTRSGASTDTQYF

V gene: TRBV7-8
J gene: TRBJ1-5
CDR3 protein: CASSGSVQGNQPQHF

V gene: TRBV7-2
J gene: TRBJ2-5
CDR3 protein: CASSPGAREIQETQYF

V gene: TRBV6-5
J gene: TRBJ1-1
CDR3 protein: CASSYMGGTEAFF

V gene: TRBV20-1
J gene: TRBJ2-2
CDR3 protein: CSVPARGGNTGELFF

V gene: TRBV4-3
J gene: TRBJ1-2
CDR3 protein: CASSHPGQGGGYTF

V gene: TRBV4-2
J gene: TRBJ2-1
CDR3 protein: CASSQGTSGPNEQFF

V gene: TRBV6-6
J gene: TRBJ1-3
CDR3 protein: CASRGSGSGNTIYF

V gene: TRBV7-2
J gene: TRBJ2-7
CDR3 protein: CASGLGLGSSYEQYF

V gene: TRBV6-5
J gene: TRBJ1-3
CDR3 protein: CASSDMGNTIYF

V gene: TRBV9
J gene: TRBJ1-5
CDR3 protein: CASSQGDQPQHF

V gene: TRBV28
J gene: TRBJ1-4
CDR3 protein: CASSITRSGSEKLFF

V gene: TRBV18
J gene: TRBJ1-5
CDR3 protein: CASSPPGDSNQPQHF

V gene: TRBV30
J gene: TRBJ2-7
CDR3 protein: CAWSSDRYEQYF

V gene: TRBV19
J gene: TRBJ2-5
CDR3 protein: CASSISPGQAMGGTQSF

V gene: TRBV12-3/TRBV12-4
J gene: TRBJ2-5
CDR3 protein: CASGSGGRETQYF

V gene: TRBV28
J gene: TRBJ2-3
CDR3 protein: CASSGVGPGADTQYF

V gene: TRBV6-5
J gene: TRBJ2-7
CDR3 protein: CASLQWQPYEQYF

V gene: TRBV28
J gene: TRBJ1-2
CDR3 protein: CASSAGPTGGYGYTF

V gene: TRBV20-1
J gene: TRBJ1-4
CDR3 protein: CSAHMPTNEKLFF

V gene: TRBV20-1
J gene: TRBJ2-2
CDR3 protein: CSARGSIANTGELFF

V gene: TRBV7-2
J gene: TRBJ1-1
CDR3 protein: CASSLGTGVTEAFF

V gene: TRBV12-3/TRBV12-4
J gene: TRBJ1-2
CDR3 protein: CASSLLYRGSGYTF

V gene: TRBV11-2
J gene: TRBJ2-5
CDR3 protein: CASSLLTSEETQYF

V gene: TRBV7-8
J gene: TRBJ2-3
CDR3 protein: CASSLAGGNTDTQYF

V gene: TRBV5-8
J gene: TRBJ2-3
CDR3 protein: CASSLGLLSTDTQYF

V gene: TRBV12-5
J gene: TRBJ1-2
CDR3 protein: CASSFRDRGYGYTF

V gene: TRBV7-8
J gene: TRBJ2-1
CDR3 protein: CASSLSATSGNEQFF

V gene: TRBV10-3
J gene: TRBJ1-1
CDR3 protein: CAISDDFPDTEALF

V gene: TRBV20-1
J gene: TRBJ2-7
CDR3 protein: CSARELLAGGLNEQYF